This T cell receptor beta chain was sequenced for a study of cytomegalovirus exposure and HLA in healthy donors. As for the study in general: In a previous analysis, 120 million or so unique TCR beta sequences were found from roughly 180 million T cells. A preliminary data release comprised 80 million to 95 million unique TCRs obtained from HLA-typed donors.

V was shortened by 2 bases and J by 5 bases, with 3 bases between the two germline ends. In germline, CDR1 is MNHNY, CDR2 SVGAGI (reference sequence). This CDR3 is 11 amino acids long. A word on this clone: What it binds is unknown.

This PCR relied on a set of 60 Vbeta primers and 13 Jbeta primers. Clones were sequenced by immunoSEQ multiplex PCR, and TCRdb holds only the in-frame ones, with some missing. The sample records tens of thousands of clones, roughly 70% being singletons. Study-wide results and limits: Earlier findings revealed that most TCR beta V segments proved productive either about 90% or about 30% of the time.

The chain recombines TRBV6-6 with TRBJ2-5; D gene ambiguous. Sequenced material: PBMCs. The receptor was derived from a woman between 35 and 50 years old in good health and CMV-seropositive. CDR3: CASSYSETQYF. The CDR3 DNA is TGTGCCAGCAGTTACAGCGAGACCCAGTACTTC.